This TCR beta chain is drawn from a study of shared clonotypes between healthy human individuals. As for the study in general: Per donor, CD8 memory used one plate, CD8 naive used two, CD4 memory used three and CD4 naive used three.

Remarks on this clone: Its specificity is unknown.

The method was immunoSEQ multiplex PCR; TCRdb's version includes in-frame clones alone and lacks a portion of them. The repertoire holds 2.3 million or so clones, with 80% to 95% as singletons. The study separated CD4+ cells into CD45RA+ naive and CD45RA-negative memory subsets. Findings and limits, study-wide: Estimated clonotype richness was generally higher in naive than memory subsets.

In germline, CDR1 is SGHDN, CDR2 FVKESK. This CDR3 spans 18 amino acids. Trimming at V came to 2 bases and at J to 1 base, leaving 10 bases not matched to a gene. The rearrangement links TRBV14 to TRBJ2-3, with TRBD1 identical over 9 bases. Sequenced sample: naive CD4+ T cells from PBMCs. Subset: CD45RA+ positively selected. This receptor was identified in a man between 18 and 29 years old in good health. Some clones in this sample may be carry-over from other donors' samples. This CDR3 is CASSQTQRQGGRTDTQYF. DNA of the CDR3: TGTGCCAGCAGCCAAACTCAGAGACAGGGGGGACGCACAGATACGCAGTATTTT.